This T cell receptor beta chain emerged from a study of T cells in Graves' hyperthyroidism and ophthalmopathy. Study summary: Peripheral blood was acquired at first diagnosis, ahead of any therapy whatsoever. Findings and limits, study-wide: A median around 5.9 months before onset, the model predicted ophthalmopathy.

From RNA transcripts, TCR beta CDR3 regions were amplified. HTBI primers drove first-round RT-PCR of the TCR CDR3. TCRdb independently ran MiXCR on the multiplex PCR reads; one entry per CDR3 protein. The sample lists about 350,000 distinct CDR3 sequences, approximately 18% occurring once. Fresh peripheral blood, around 9.3 ml of it, supplied the PBMCs. This clonotype was seen a handful of times. What it binds is unknown. Germline assignment: CDR1 SGHNT and CDR2 YYREEE (reference sequence). The CDR3 spans 14 residues. Trimming at V came to 0 bases and at J to 4 bases, leaving 3 bases not matched to a gene.

The gene calls are TRBV5-4 and TRBJ1-2, with 7 positions matching TRBD1. The source material was blood. The receptor was derived from a woman younger than 45 with Graves' hyperthyroidism that later progressed to Graves' ophthalmopathy. Here the CDR3 DNA reads TGTGCCAGCAGCTTGGCGGGACAGAGCTATGGCTACACCTTC. Amino acids: CASSLAGQSYGYTF.